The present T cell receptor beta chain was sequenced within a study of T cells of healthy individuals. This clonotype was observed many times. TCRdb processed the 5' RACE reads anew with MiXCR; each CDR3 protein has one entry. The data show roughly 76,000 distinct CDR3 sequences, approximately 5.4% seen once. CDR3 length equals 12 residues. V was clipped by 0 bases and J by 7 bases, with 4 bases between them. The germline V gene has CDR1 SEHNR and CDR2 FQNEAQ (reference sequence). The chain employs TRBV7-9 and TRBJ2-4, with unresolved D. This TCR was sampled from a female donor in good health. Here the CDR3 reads CASSLAENIQYF. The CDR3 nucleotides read TGTGCCAGCAGCTTAGCGGAGAACATTCAGTACTTC.